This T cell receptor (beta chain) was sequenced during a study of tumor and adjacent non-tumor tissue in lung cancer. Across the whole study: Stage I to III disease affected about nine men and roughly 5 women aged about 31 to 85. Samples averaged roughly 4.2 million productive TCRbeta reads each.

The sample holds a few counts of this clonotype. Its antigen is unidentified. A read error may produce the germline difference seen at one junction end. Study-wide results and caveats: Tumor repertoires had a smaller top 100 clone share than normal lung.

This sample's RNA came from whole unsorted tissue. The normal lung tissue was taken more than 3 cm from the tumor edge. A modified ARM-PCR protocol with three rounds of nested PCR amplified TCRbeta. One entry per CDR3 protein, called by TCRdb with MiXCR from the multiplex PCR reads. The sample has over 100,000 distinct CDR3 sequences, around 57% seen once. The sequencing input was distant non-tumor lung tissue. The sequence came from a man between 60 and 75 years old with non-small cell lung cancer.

The CDR3 DNA reads as TGTGCCAACAGCTTCCGGACGGGCGACCTCTCCTACGGGCAGTACTTC. Its translation: CANSFRTGDLSYGQYF. This chain links TRBV11-3 with TRBJ2-7; D gene unclear. The CDR3 consists of 16 residues. Germline lookup yields CDR1 SGHNT and CDR2 YENEEA. The full variable domain, in which reference TRBV11-3 and TRBJ2-7 provide the parts outside the CDR3, is EAGVVQSPRYKIIEKKQPVAFWCNPISGHNTLYWYLQNLGQGPELLIRYENEEAVDDSQLPKDRFSAERLKGVDSTLKIQPAELGDSAVYLCANSFRTGDLSYGQYFGPGTRLTVT.